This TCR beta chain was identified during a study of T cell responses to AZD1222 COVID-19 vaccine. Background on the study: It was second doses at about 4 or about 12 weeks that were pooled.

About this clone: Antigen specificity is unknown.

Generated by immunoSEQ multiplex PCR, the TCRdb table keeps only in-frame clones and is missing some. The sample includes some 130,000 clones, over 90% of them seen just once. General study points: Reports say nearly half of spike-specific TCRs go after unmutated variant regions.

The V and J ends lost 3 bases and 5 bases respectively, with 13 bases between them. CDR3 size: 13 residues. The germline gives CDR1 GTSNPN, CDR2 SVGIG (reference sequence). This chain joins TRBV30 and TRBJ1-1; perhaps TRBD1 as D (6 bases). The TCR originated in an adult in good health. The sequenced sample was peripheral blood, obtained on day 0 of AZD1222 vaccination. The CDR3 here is CAWRSKGGTEAFF. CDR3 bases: TGTGCCTGGAGATCAAAGGGGGGAACTGAAGCTTTCTTT. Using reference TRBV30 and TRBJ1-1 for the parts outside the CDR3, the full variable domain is SQTIHQWPATLVQPVGSPLSLECTVEGTSNPNLYWYRQAAGRGLQLLFYSVGIGQISSEVPQNLSASRPQDRQFILSSKKLLLSDSGFYLCAWRSKGGTEAFFGQGTRLTVV.